This TCR beta chain was retrieved from a study of CD8 T cells in Susac syndrome. The V end lost 0 bases, the J end lost 0 bases, and 6 bases lay between the germline ends. The CDR3 is 14 amino acids. Turning to this clonotype: Its antigen is currently unknown.

Study-wide results and caveats: The study's TCR sequencing and HLA analysis covered a relatively small number of individuals, and the study acknowledged this.

The RNA, about 0.45 to 1 ug, was put through reverse transcription using random hexamers. Amplification of TCR beta CDR3 by immunoSEQ multiplex PCR spanned 54 Vbeta and 13 Jbeta. In TCRdb, the immunoSEQ multiplex PCR reads were re-called with MiXCR into one record per CDR3 protein. The profile covers 250,000 to 300,000 distinct CDR3 sequences, with 65% to 90% appearing a single time and approximately 0.2% taken by the ten largest. CD8+ and CD4+ T cells from blood underwent TCR beta sequencing. The multiple sclerosis controls consisted of treatment-naive patients with relapsing-remitting disease, either stable or active.

The sequenced material came from CD8+ T cells from PBMCs. The sequence derives from a human donor with multiple sclerosis. This sequence joins TRBV12-3 or TRBV12-4 and TRBJ2-7; D gene unclear. The CDR3 sequence is CASSLAAASYEQYF. The CDR3 coding sequence is TGTGCCAGCAGTTTAGCAGCTGCCTCCTACGAGCAGTACTTC.